Listed below are T cell receptor beta chains from one sample, sequenced in a study of blood T cell repertoires in COVID-19. TCRdb keeps only in-frame clones here, not all; method: immunoSEQ multiplex PCR. The sample holds fewer than 450,000 clones, roughly 90% seen once. Sequencing was carried out using peripheral blood. The receptor set was obtained from a woman in her sixties or seventies with COVID-19, enrolled during active disease. Both conserved end residues are part of each CDR3.

V gene: TRBV19
CDR3 protein: CASRPPGTSGANVLTF

V gene: TRBV25-1
CDR3 protein: CASSVARGYEKLFF

V gene: TRBV28
CDR3 protein: CAGSFPHGTGGRDGYTF

V gene: TRBV4-1
CDR3 protein: CASSQGQGLGQETQYF

V gene: TRBV27
CDR3 protein: CASSQGQGAPEAFF

V gene: TRBV6-5
CDR3 protein: CASRETGMSSYEQYF

V gene: TRBV15
CDR3 protein: CATSPGGAGYGYTF

V gene: TRBV24-1
CDR3 protein: CATSPGQAATNEKLFF

V gene: TRBV5-4
CDR3 protein: CASSGGANQPQHF

V gene: TRBV18
CDR3 protein: CASSLTGGTQPQHF

V gene: TRBV6-5
CDR3 protein: CASNSDRSSYEQYF

V gene: TRBV13
CDR3 protein: CASSVRSGGAGNTIYF

V gene: TRBV9
CDR3 protein: CASSVVGRTGGEQYF

V gene: TRBV5-1
CDR3 protein: CASRPTDGEKAYEQYF

V gene: TRBV2
CDR3 protein: CASRPLDTAYEQYF

V gene: TRBV4-3
CDR3 protein: CASSQDKAAGYYGYTF

V gene: TRBV28
CDR3 protein: CASTFLPGQGAYEQYF